The TCR beta chain described here comes from a study of regulatory T cells in long-lasting Graves disease. CDR1 MNHEY and CDR2 SVGEGT come from the germline V gene. CDR3 size: 14 residues. The ends lost 5 bases at V and 2 bases at J; junction bases unmatched: 6. Time point reported: persistent/refractory GD, antithyroid drugs over 5 years with positive TRAb. The TCR library was made from RNA that had been extracted from PBMCs in TRIzol. Enrollment of patients was through an endocrinology department in Xi'an, China. Arm-PCR of CDR3 regions and iRepertoire HTBI primers were used to build TCR beta libraries. TCRdb passed the multiplex PCR reads through MiXCR, listing each CDR3 protein once. Counted here are almost 350,000 distinct CDR3 sequences, less than 20% occurring once; the ten biggest clones make up less than 35%.

Sequenced here: peripheral blood mononuclear cells (PBMCs), sampled when the disease was refractory, from a patient treated with antithyroid drugs. The origin of this receptor is a female donor with Graves disease. The chain employs TRBV6-2 or TRBV6-3 and TRBJ2-7; 7 bases match TRBD1. The CDR3 reads CASSGRQGPYEQYF. The CDR3 nucleotides read TGTGCCAGCAGTGGACGACAGGGCCCCTACGAGCAGTACTTC.